This TCR beta chain was identified in a study of control samples from healthy donors and cancer patients. Generated by immunoSEQ multiplex PCR, the TCRdb table keeps only in-frame clones and is missing some. The table lists 180,000 or so clones, roughly 91% of them singletons. This clone has just one count. Germline V gene data show CDR1 as SNHLY and CDR2 as FYNNEI. Unmatched junction bases numbered 0, after V lost 4 bases and J lost 3 bases. The CDR3 extends over 13 amino acids. The J gene is TRBJ2-7, the V gene TRBV2; the match to TRBD1 covers 10 bases. The clonotype comes from a woman aged 25-40 years in good health. Specimen: blood. The CDR3: CASSGTGGYEQYF. The CDR3 DNA sequence: TGTGCCAGCAGTGGGACAGGGGGCTACGAGCAGTACTTC.